This T cell receptor (beta chain) was captured by sequencing in a study of read filtering for tumor transcriptome and immune sequencing. About the study: The cohort had about 16 men and more than 11 women aged roughly 40 to 90, mean around 63 years. By R-ISS, stages I, II and III held around 8, 15 and 7 patients.

Molecular barcoded adaptors covering alpha/delta and beta/gamma chains were used on around 370 ng RNA. Each CDR3 protein gets one entry after TCRdb re-called the reads with MiXCR. The sample lists about 57,000 distinct CDR3 sequences, 20% to 25% occurring once. This CDR3 spans 15 amino acids. Germline CDR1 and CDR2: SSHAT and FNYEAQ (reference sequence). Study-level findings and limits: Dropping single-read clonotypes raised IR-seq and RNA-seq shared-clonotype correlation. The CD138-negative fraction was mixed bone marrow immune cells, not pure T cells.

There are many counts of this clonotype. Its antigen is currently unknown. One end of the junction is discordant with germline, which a read error may explain. Sequenced sample: a population of CD138-negative cells sorted from bone marrow. This rearrangement joins TRBV7-7 to TRBJ2-2, with D hard to call. The sequence derives from a donor aged 40 or over with multiple myeloma. The CDR3 region is CASSLGRANTGELFF. The CDR3 DNA is TGTGCTAGCAGCTTAGGCCGAGCGAACACCGGGGAGCTGTTTTTT.